This T cell receptor beta chain was obtained from a study of cytomegalovirus exposure and HLA in healthy donors. Study observations and caveats: The authors later linked a missense DCLRE1C variant to TCR beta V- and J-gene trimming. CMV serostatus was the only immune exposure information that was available. TCR beta sequences reportedly predicted most subjects' HLA-A and HLA-B alleles accurately. The study assumed roughly uniform donor sequencing depth for presence/absence analyses.

In germline, CDR1 is SQVTM, CDR2 ANQGSEA. The CDR3 sequence is 13 residues long. V gave up 7 bases and J gave up 1 base, with 13 bases separating them. Details on this clone: The antigen remains undetermined.

With 60 Vbeta and 13 Jbeta primers, the PCR was carried out. Profiled with immunoSEQ multiplex PCR; TCRdb holds only in-frame clones, not every one. The sample holds under 200,000 clones, about 70% seen once. The clonotype was recovered from a woman under 30 in good health and CMV-seropositive. The rearrangement links TRBV29-1 to TRBJ1-1; D remains ambiguous. Sequenced material: PBMCs. In DNA form, the CDR3 reads TGCAGCGCTGGGCCTAATTGGAACACTGAAGCTTTCTTT. Translation gives CSAGPNWNTEAFF. Looking up the rest from reference TRBV29-1 and TRBJ1-1 gives the full variable domain: SAVISQKPSRDICQRGTSLTIQCQVDSQVTMMFWYRQQPGQSLTLIATANQGSEATYESGFVIDKFPISRPNLTFSTLTVSNMSPEDSSIYLCSAGPNWNTEAFFGQGTRLTVV.